This T cell receptor (beta chain) appears in the sequencing data of a study of T cells in Graves' hyperthyroidism and ophthalmopathy (dated by TCRdb to the late 2010s). Regarding the study in general: A discovery cohort of about a hundred patients, about 43 with Graves' ophthalmopathy and about 60 with stable Graves' hyperthyroidism, was used to find distinguishing TCR V-J signatures. Prospective prediction of ophthalmopathy was tested in an independent validation cohort of approximately 19 hyperthyroidism patients and 17 patients who later progressed to ophthalmopathy. The roughly 94 discovery patients were randomly split 7:3 into training and test sets. Thyroid tissue and blood T-cell repertoires from six Graves' hyperthyroidism patients were also compared in the study. Following sampling, methimazole starting at 30 mg daily was given to hyperthyroidism patients, and high-dose intravenous methylprednisolone was given to ophthalmopathy patients. TCR Vbeta CDR3 sequencing of roughly 140 peripheral blood samples (more than 40 ophthalmopathy, about 80 hyperthyroidism and approximately 17 progressor patients) is reported in the paper. Paper-wide results and their limitations: Ophthalmopathy was separated from stable hyperthyroidism by a 13 V-J signature model, with 87.88% sensitivity and approximately 81% specificity obtained in cross-validation and 80%/75% obtained in testing. During validation, the model predicted progression to ophthalmopathy a median of around 7 months ahead of onset, with approximately 70% sensitivity and roughly 72% specificity. Most expanded thyroid clonotypes (frequency above 0.001) were also detected in blood, a finding suggesting that blood repertoires may reflect thyroid immune responses. No statistical method was used to set the sample size in advance, and investigators knew the group allocation.

The study excluded patients with uncontrolled infections, other autoimmune diseases, pregnancy or lactation. Diagnoses were based on clinical symptoms, serum thyroxine and TRAb, thyroid ultrasound and orbital computed tomography. Total RNA was extracted with Trizol reagent, and quality was checked on an Agilent 2100 Bioanalyzer. Remarks on this clonotype: Its antigen remains undetermined. A much more abundant neighbour one base away suggests this may be a read error.

TCR beta CDR3 regions were amplified from RNA transcripts. The first round of RT-PCR for the TCR CDR3 was performed with the HTBI primer set and the Qiagen OneStep RT-PCR kit. Libraries were constructed in a second round of multiplex PCR, after which size selection and purification were performed. Sequencing of the libraries was done on an Illumina HiSeq2000 using paired-end 100 bp reads. The original methods were these. SOAPnuke was used to process the raw data, throwing out any read that contained adapters or uncalled bases, had a mean Phred below 15, or lacked an exact constant-primer or identifier match. COPE v1.2.5 was used to merge high-quality paired reads, and clonotypes were defined as unique nucleotide sequences. MiTCR v1.1 was used to align clonotypes to the IMGT TRBV, TRBD and TRBJ reference segments. Only V-J combinations with frequency above 0.0001, covering roughly 99% of repertoires, were analysed. A TCS score was defined as the ratio between F50 (clonal expansion) and ExV (chaos), using BLOSUM62-based TCRdist between CDR3 peptides within each V-J. Welch's t-statistics and random forest reduced fewer than 600 V-J features to under 15, which were used in a naive Bayes classifier (R e1071). The Morisita-Horn index was used to measure how similar the thyroid and blood repertoires were. The public reads were reprocessed in TCRdb via fastp at Q25 and MiXCR, keeping in-frame beta chains. For every CDR3 protein sequence, its rows merge into one entry that carries the most common genes and DNA. What appears here as the V and J calls and clone size reflects TCRdb's work, not the paper's. The sample includes fewer than 650,000 distinct CDR3 sequences, with 46% observed a single time. The leading ten clones occupy about 45% of the sample.

Based on the germline V gene, the CDR1 and CDR2 sequences are SGHRS and YFSETQ. The CDR3, cysteine through phenylalanine, is 15 amino acids long. Kept here is only the CDR3 DNA, which spans 45 bases and is read in frame from base 1. Relative to germline, V is missing 5 bases and J is missing 1 base, with 6 bases of the junction outside any gene match. This TCR came from an adult woman with Graves' disease, either hyperthyroidism or ophthalmopathy (not recorded which). The V and J segments used are TRBV5-1 and TRBJ2-7; the junction holds 10 bases that match TRBD2. The sequencing sample was made of peripheral blood or thyroid tissue (not recorded which). The CDR3 reads CASRRLAGPSYEQYF. The DNA is TGCGCCAGCAGAAGACTAGCGGGTCCTTCCTACGAGCAGTACTTC.